The clone carrying this T cell receptor beta chain has only a few counts. The CDR3 has 17 amino acids. Trimming cost V 5 bases and J 4 bases, with 21 bases left between them. Germline CDR1 SEHNR, CDR2 FQNEAQ (reference sequence). Amplification used 60 Vbeta primers and 13 Jbeta primers. Produced via immunoSEQ multiplex PCR; TCRdb's table is partial and in-frame only. The table shows some 130,000 clones, with about 74% occurring only once. This sample was included in a study of cytomegalovirus exposure and HLA in healthy donors. The TCR was taken from a male donor in good health and CMV-seronegative. The V and J genes are TRBV7-9 and TRBJ1-3, with D maybe TRBD1 (5 bases). The sample consisted of PBMCs. This CDR3 is CASSPPGGGSSGNTIYF. Written as DNA, the CDR3 is TGTGCCAGCAGCCCCCCCGGGGGTGGCTCCTCAGGAAACACCATATATTTT. Based on the CDR3 plus reference TRBV7-9 and TRBJ1-3, the full variable domain is DTGVSQNPRHKITKRGQNVTFRCDPISEHNRLYWYRQTLGQGPEFLTYFQNEAQLEKSRLLSDRFSAERPKGSFSTLEIQRTEQGDSAMYLCASSPPGGGSSGNTIYFGEGSWLTVV.